The clone carrying this T cell receptor beta chain was picked up a small number of times. Its antigen is unidentified. Naive CD4+ T cells were purified with Tregs depleted by CD25. Semi-nested PCR with Nested Universal Primer A followed constant-region reverse priming of full-length variable regions. TCRdb used MiXCR to reprocess the 5' RACE reads, holding one entry per CDR3 protein. The sample holds 62,000 or so distinct CDR3 sequences, under 35% seen once. Study outcomes and limitations: The TCR gene usage of tumor memory CD4+ T cells clustered together with blood and lymph node memory CD4+ cells and with lymph node naive CD4+ cells. Greatest tumor Treg TCR overlap was with tumor naive CD4+ cells.

The CDR3 runs to 15 residues. CDR1 and CDR2 from the germline V gene are MDHEN and SYDVKM. Trimming cost V 6 bases and J 5 bases, with 20 bases left between them. The source of this sequence is a female donor with breast cancer. Sequenced sample: tumor-infiltrating naive CD4+ T cells sorted from the breast tumor. Subset denoted: naive CD4+ T cells, CD4+CD45RA+CD25-. The rearrangement uses TRBV28 and TRBJ2-7; TRBD1 or TRBD2 may be the D gene (5 bases each). CDR3 nucleotides: TGTGCCAGCAGGGGGAGCGGAGACCTAGGGGACGAGCAGTACTTC. Protein: CASRGSGDLGDEQYF.